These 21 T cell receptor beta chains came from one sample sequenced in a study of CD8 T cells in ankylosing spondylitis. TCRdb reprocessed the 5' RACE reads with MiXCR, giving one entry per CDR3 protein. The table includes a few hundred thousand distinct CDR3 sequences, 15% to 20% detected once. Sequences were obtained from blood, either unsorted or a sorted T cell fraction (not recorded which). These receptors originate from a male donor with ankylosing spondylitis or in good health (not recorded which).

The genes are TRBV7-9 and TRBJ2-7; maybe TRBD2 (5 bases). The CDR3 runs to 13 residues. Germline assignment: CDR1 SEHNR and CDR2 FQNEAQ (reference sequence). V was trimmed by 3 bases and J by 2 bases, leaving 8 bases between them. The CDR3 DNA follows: TGTGCCAGCAGCTTTCCGGGAACCTACGAGCAGTACTTC. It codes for CASSFPGTYEQYF. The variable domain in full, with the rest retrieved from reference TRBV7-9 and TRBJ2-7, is DTGVSQNPRHKITKRGQNVTFRCDPISEHNRLYWYRQTLGQGPEFLTYFQNEAQLEKSRLLSDRFSAERPKGSFSTLEIQRTEQGDSAMYLCASSFPGTYEQYFGPGTRLTVT.

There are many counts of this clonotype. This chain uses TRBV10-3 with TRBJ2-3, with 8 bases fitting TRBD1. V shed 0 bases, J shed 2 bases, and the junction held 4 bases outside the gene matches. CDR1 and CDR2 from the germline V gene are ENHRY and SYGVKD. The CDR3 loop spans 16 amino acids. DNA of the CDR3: TGTGCCATCAGTGAGTCCAAGACAGGGGTCACAGATACGCAGTATTTT. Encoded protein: CAISESKTGVTDTQYF.

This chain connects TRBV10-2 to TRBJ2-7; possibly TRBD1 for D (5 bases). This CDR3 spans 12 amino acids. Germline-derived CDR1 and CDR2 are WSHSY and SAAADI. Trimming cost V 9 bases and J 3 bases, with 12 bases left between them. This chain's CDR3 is CASLGANYEQYF. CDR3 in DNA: TGCGCCAGTCTTGGGGCAAACTACGAGCAGTACTTC.

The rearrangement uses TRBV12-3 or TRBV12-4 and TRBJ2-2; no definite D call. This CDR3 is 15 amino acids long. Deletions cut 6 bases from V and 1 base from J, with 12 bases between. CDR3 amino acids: CASSPLALNTGELFF. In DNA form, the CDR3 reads TGTGCCAGCAGCCCGCTGGCGCTGAACACCGGGGAGCTGTTTTTT.

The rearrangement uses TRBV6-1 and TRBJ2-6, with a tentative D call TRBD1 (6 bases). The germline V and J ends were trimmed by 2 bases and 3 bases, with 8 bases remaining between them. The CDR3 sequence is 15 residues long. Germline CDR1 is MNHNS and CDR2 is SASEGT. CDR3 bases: TGTGCCAGCAGTGAATCAGGGGTTGGGGCCAACGTCCTGACTTTC. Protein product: CASSESGVGANVLTF.

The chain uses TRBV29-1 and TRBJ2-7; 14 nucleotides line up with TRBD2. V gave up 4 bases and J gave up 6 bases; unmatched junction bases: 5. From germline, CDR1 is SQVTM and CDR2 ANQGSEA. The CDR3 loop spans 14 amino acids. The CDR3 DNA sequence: TGCAGCGTTGGAGGGGGGACTAGCGGGGGCGAGCAGTACTTC. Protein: CSVGGGTSGGEQYF.

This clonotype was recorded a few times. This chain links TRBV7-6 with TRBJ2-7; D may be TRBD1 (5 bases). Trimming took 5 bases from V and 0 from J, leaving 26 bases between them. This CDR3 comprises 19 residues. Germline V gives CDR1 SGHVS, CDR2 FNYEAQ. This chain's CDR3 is CASSQTPPWTLQSSYEQYF. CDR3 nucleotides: TGTGCCAGCAGCCAGACCCCACCCTGGACACTACAAAGCTCCTACGAGCAGTACTTC.

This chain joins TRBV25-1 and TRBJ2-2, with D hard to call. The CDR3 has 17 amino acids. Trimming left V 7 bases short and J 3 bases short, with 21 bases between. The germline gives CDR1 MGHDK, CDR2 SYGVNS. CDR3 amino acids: CASTSGGASPYTGELFF. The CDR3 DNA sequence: TGTGCCAGCACCTCAGGCGGAGCCAGCCCGTACACCGGGGAGCTGTTTTTT.

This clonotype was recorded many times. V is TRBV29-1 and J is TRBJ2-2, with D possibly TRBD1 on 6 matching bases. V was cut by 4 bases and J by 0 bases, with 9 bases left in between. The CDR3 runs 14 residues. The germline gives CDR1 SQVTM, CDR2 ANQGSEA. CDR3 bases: TGCAGCGTTGTAACAGGGCCGAACACCGGGGAGCTGTTTTTT. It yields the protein CSVVTGPNTGELFF.

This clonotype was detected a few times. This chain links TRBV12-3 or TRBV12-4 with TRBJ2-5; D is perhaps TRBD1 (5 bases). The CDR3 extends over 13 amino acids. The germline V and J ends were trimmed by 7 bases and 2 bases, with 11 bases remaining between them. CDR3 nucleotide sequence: TGTGCCAGCACCTGGGGCAGTCAAGAGACCCAGTACTTC. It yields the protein CASTWGSQETQYF.

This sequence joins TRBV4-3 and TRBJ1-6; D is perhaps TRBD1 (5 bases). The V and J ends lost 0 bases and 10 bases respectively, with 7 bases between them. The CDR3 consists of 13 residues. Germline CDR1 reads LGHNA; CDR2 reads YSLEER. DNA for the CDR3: TGCGCCAGCAGCCAAGACAGGGAATCACCCCTCCACTTT. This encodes CASSQDRESPLHF.

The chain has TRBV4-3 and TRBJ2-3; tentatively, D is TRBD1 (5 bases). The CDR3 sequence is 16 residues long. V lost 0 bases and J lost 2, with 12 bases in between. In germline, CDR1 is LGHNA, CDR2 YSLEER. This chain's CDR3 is CASSQDFPGNTDTQYF. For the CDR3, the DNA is TGCGCCAGCAGCCAAGACTTCCCAGGGAACACAGATACGCAGTATTTT.

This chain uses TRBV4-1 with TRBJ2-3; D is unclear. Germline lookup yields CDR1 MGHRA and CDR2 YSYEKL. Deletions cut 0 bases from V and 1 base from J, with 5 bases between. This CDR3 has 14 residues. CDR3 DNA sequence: TGCGCCAGCAGCCAAGAATCGGGCACAGATACGCAGTATTTT. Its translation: CASSQESGTDTQYF.

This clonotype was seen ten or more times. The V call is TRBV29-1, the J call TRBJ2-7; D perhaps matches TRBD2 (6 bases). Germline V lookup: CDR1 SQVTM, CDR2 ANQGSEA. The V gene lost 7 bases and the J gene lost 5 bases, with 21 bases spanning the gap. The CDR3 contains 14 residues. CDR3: CSAGLDLIGDEQYF. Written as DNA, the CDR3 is TGCAGCGCGGGACTCGACCTCATAGGAGACGAGCAGTACTTC.

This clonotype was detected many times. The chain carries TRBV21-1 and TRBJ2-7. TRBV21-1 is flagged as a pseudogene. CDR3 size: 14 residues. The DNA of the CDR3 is TGTGCCAGCATTTTAAACGGGGTAGGTCACGAGCAGTACTTC. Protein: CASILNGVGHEQYF.

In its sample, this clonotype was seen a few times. In DNA, the CDR3 is TGCAGTGCTAGAGAGGTGGCGTATCTTTCACCTGAAGCTTTCTTT. Amino acid sequence: CSAREVAYLSPEAFF. This chain links TRBV20-1 with TRBJ1-1; the D is unclear. Deletions cut 0 bases from V and 6 bases from J, with 17 bases between. The CDR3 is 15 amino acids. Germline-derived CDR1 and CDR2 are DFQATT and SNEGSKA (reference sequence).

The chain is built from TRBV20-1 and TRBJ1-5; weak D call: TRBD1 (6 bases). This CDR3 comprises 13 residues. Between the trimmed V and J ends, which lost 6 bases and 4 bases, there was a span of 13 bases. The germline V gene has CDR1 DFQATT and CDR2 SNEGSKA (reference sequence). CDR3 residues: CSATGLMNQPQHF. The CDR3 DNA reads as TGCAGTGCGACAGGACTGATGAATCAGCCCCAGCATTTT.

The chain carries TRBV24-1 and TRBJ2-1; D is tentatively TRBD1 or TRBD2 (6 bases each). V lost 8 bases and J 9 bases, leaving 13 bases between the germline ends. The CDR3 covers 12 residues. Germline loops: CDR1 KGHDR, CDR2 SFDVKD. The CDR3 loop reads CATTSGGLEQFF. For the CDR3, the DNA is TGTGCCACCACGAGTGGGGGGCTTGAGCAGTTCTTC.

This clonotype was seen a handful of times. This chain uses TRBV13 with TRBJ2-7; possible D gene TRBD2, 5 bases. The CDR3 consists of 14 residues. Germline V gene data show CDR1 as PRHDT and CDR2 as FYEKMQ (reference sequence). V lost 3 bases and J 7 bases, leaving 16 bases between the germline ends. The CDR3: CASSFVSTPGEQYF. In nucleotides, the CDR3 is TGTGCCAGCAGCTTTGTATCCACGCCGGGGGAGCAGTACTTC.

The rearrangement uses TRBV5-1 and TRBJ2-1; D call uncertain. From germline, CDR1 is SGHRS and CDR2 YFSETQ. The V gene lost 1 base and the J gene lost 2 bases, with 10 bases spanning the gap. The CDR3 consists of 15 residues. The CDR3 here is CASSLLDGPYNEQFF. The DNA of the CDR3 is TGCGCCAGCAGCTTGCTTGACGGACCCTACAATGAGCAGTTCTTC.

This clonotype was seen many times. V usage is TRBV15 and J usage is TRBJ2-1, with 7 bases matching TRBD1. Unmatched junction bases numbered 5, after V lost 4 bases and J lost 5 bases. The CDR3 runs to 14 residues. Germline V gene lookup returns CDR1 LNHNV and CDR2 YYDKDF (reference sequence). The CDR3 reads CATSILGQNNEQFF. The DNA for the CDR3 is TGTGCCACCAGCATTCTGGGACAGAACAATGAGCAGTTCTTC.